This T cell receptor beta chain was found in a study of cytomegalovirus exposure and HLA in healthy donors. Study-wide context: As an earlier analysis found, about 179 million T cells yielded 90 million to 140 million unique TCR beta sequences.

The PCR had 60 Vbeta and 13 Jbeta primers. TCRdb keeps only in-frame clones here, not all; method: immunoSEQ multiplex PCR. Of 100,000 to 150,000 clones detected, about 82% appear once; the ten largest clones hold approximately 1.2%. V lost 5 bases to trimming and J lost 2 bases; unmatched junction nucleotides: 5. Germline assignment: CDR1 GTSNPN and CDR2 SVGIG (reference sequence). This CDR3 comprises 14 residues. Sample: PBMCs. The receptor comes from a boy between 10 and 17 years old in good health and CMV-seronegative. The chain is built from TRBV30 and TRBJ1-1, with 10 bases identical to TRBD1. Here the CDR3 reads CAWGQGELNTEAFF. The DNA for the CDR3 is TGTGCCTGGGGACAGGGGGAGCTAAACACTGAAGCTTTCTTT.